The text below deals with one TCR beta chain. The antigen this receptor binds is unknown. No much larger clone is present one base from it, and per-base qualities are unavailable. Ophthalmopathy patients had moderately to severely active disease, Clinical Activity Score of at least 3, NOSPECS grade of at least 4, and duration under 3 months. The study excluded patients with uncontrolled infections, other autoimmune diseases, pregnancy or lactation. Diagnoses were established on the basis of clinical symptoms, serum thyroxine and TRAb, thyroid ultrasound, and orbital computed tomography. PBMCs were separated from 10 ml of fresh peripheral blood using Ficoll-Paque density gradient centrifugation. Total RNA was extracted with Trizol reagent, and quality was checked on an Agilent 2100 Bioanalyzer. The data were obtained in a study of T cells in Graves' hyperthyroidism and ophthalmopathy (dated by TCRdb to 2018 to 2020). Regarding the complete study: Peripheral blood samples were taken at initial diagnosis, before any treatment was given. To identify TCR V-J signatures that set the groups apart, the researchers used a discovery cohort of about a hundred patients, made up of 43 with Graves' ophthalmopathy and approximately 57 with stable Graves' hyperthyroidism. Whether ophthalmopathy could be predicted prospectively was tested in an independent validation cohort made up of approximately 19 hyperthyroidism patients plus 17 patients who later progressed to ophthalmopathy. The roughly 100 discovery patients were randomly divided into training and test sets at a 7:3 ratio. According to the paper, TCR Vbeta CDR3 sequencing was carried out on about 140 peripheral blood samples, which came from fewer than 50 ophthalmopathy, 70 to 80 hyperthyroidism and about 17 progressor patients. Thyroid tissue and blood T-cell repertoires from six Graves' hyperthyroidism patients were also compared in the study. Once sampling was done, hyperthyroidism patients were given methimazole at a starting dose of 30 mg daily, whereas ophthalmopathy patients were given high-dose intravenous methylprednisolone. Broader findings and caveats from the paper: No statistical method was used to set the sample size in advance, and investigators knew the group allocation. A model built on a 13 V-J signature distinguished ophthalmopathy from stable hyperthyroidism, reaching 85% to 90% sensitivity and about 81% specificity in cross-validation and 80%/75% in testing. Most expanded thyroid clonotypes (frequency above 0.001) were also detected in blood, suggesting blood repertoires may reflect thyroid immune responses. In validation, the model predicted progression to ophthalmopathy with 60% to 71% sensitivity and about 73% specificity, a median of 6.5 months before onset.

Taken from cysteine to phenylalanine, the CDR3 has 16 residues. The kept DNA is CDR3 alone, 48 bases in frame from the first base. V trim: 5 bases; J trim: 3 bases; unmatched bases: 6. CDR1 and CDR2 are drawn from the germline V gene: SGHTA, FQGNSA. TCR beta CDR3 regions were amplified from RNA transcripts. For the first round of RT-PCR on the TCR CDR3, the HTBI primer set was used together with the Qiagen OneStep RT-PCR kit. Libraries were constructed in a second round of multiplex PCR, after which size selection and purification were carried out. The libraries were sequenced on an Illumina HiSeq2000 using paired-end 100 bp reads. The authors' pipeline ran thus. SOAPnuke was used to process the raw data, throwing out any read that contained adapters or uncalled bases, had a mean Phred below 15, or lacked an exact constant-primer or identifier match. High-quality paired reads were merged using COPE v1.2.5, and each unique nucleotide sequence was defined as a clonotype. MiTCR v1.1 was used to align clonotypes to the IMGT TRBV, TRBD and TRBJ reference segments. The analysis included only V-J combinations with a frequency above 0.0001, which together covered around 99% of the repertoires. The TCS score was defined as the ratio of F50 (clonal expansion) to E x V (chaos), calculated using BLOSUM62-based TCRdist between CDR3 peptides within each V-J. Welch's t-statistics and random forest reduced 514 V-J features to roughly 13, which were used in a naive Bayes classifier (R e1071). The public reads were quality trimmed at Q25 with fastp and then assembled into clones with MiXCR by TCRdb, keeping productive beta chains. All rows with the same CDR3 protein become a single entry with the most common DNA and genes. The V and J calls and clone size come from TCRdb's table, not from the authors' own analysis. The sample table shows 300,000 to 450,000 distinct CDR3 sequences, and less than 20% are seen once. Jointly, the top ten make up 40% of the sample.

This clonotype was sampled from a man younger than 35 with Graves' ophthalmopathy. Source material: blood. The chain links TRBV7-2 with TRBJ2-1, and 11 junction bases match TRBD2. Here is the DNA: TGTGCCAGCAGCCTTGGACTAGCGGGCGACTACAATGAGCAGTTCTTC. The resulting protein is CASSLGLAGDYNEQFF.